The 20 T cell receptor beta chains in this list originate from one sample, sequenced in a study of technical replicates of blood from a handful of donors. Sequencing was performed with immunoSEQ multiplex PCR; in TCRdb, only in-frame clones are kept and a portion is missing. The data show under 110,000 clones, over 95% seen once. The specimen sequenced was T cells isolated from PBMCs. Source of these receptors: a human donor in good health.

The chain has TRBV10-3 and TRBJ2-1; TRBD2 matches at 8 bases. The germline CDR1 and CDR2 sequences are ENHRY and SYGVKD. V was clipped by 6 bases and J by 5 bases; unmatched bases: 9. The CDR3 totals 15 residues. The CDR3 sequence is CAIRSPGGADNEQFF. In DNA, the CDR3 is TGTGCCATCAGGAGCCCGGGGGGGGCAGACAATGAGCAGTTCTTC.

The V gene is TRBV6-5, the J gene TRBJ2-1; possibly TRBD2 for D (6 bases). CDR3 length equals 15 residues. Per the germline V gene, CDR1 is MNHEY and CDR2 is SVGAGI. The V end was cut by 6 bases, the J end by 2 bases, with 14 bases between. Here the CDR3 reads CASSRETRPYNEQFF. The CDR3 nucleotides are TGTGCCAGCAGCAGGGAGACTAGGCCCTACAATGAGCAGTTCTTC.

The V and J genes are TRBV4-1 and TRBJ2-3; D is possibly TRBD2 (6 bases). In germline, CDR1 is MGHRA, CDR2 YSYEKL. Between the trimmed V and J ends, which lost 0 bases and 10 bases, there was a span of 20 bases. CDR3 length equals 16 residues. In DNA form, the CDR3 reads TGCGCCAGCAGCCAAGATCCTCCGGGAGCGGACACTGCGCAGTATTTT. This codes for CASSQDPPGADTAQYF.

This chain uses TRBV6-1 with TRBJ1-5; D not certain. CDR3 length: 16 residues. Germline CDR1 MNHNS, CDR2 SASEGT. V gave up 2 bases and J gave up 1 base, with 12 bases separating them. The CDR3 region is CASSELEARSNQPQHF. As DNA, the CDR3 is TGTGCCAGCAGTGAATTAGAGGCCAGAAGCAATCAGCCCCAGCATTTT.

CDR3 sequence reads: CASSSKRGGGTDTQYF. The CDR3 coding sequence is TGTGCCAGCAGCTCCAAGAGAGGGGGGGGCACAGATACGCAGTATTTT. The chain employs TRBV7-3 and TRBJ2-3; TRBD2 might be the D (7 bases). Germline assignment: CDR1 SGHTA and CDR2 FQGTGA. Trimming took off 4 bases at V and 1 base at J, with 15 bases between the two ends. The CDR3 loop spans 16 amino acids.

The V gene is TRBV5-4, the J gene TRBJ1-1; a possible D gene is TRBD1 (5 bases). Trimming stripped 4 bases from V and 7 bases from J, with 14 bases between. The CDR3 is 13 amino acids. Germline values: CDR1 SGHNT, CDR2 YYREEE (reference sequence). CDR3 loop: CASSPGQTREAFF. The CDR3 nucleotides are TGTGCCAGCAGCCCCGGACAAACCCGTGAAGCTTTCTTT.

This clone was seen once. The genes are TRBV27 and TRBJ2-1, with D possibly matching TRBD2 (5 bases). The V gene lost 1 base and the J gene lost 3 bases, with 10 bases spanning the gap. CDR3 length: 15 residues. Germline V CDR1 and CDR2: MNHEY, SMNVEV (reference sequence). The CDR3 DNA sequence: TGTGCCAGCAGTTTATACGGACTCCTCTACAATGAGCAGTTCTTC. Translated, it gives CASSLYGLLYNEQFF.

The gene calls are TRBV27 and TRBJ2-3; D is possibly TRBD1 (5 bases). V shed 5 bases and J shed 0 bases, with 15 bases lying between them. The CDR3 has 16 residues. Germline V gives CDR1 MNHEY, CDR2 SMNVEV (reference sequence). DNA of the CDR3: TGTGCCAGCAGTAAATTGACAGCTACTAGCACAGATACGCAGTATTTT. Translated, it gives CASSKLTATSTDTQYF.

The V and J genes are TRBV7-2 and TRBJ2-1, with D maybe TRBD1 (5 bases). CDR1 is SGHTA, CDR2 FQGNSA, per germline. V gave up 3 bases and J gave up 9 bases, with 9 bases separating them. The CDR3 spans 12 residues. CDR3 sequence reads: CASSFRVSEQFF. The CDR3 DNA reads TGTGCCAGCAGCTTCAGGGTGAGTGAGCAGTTCTTC.

The chain links TRBV21-1 to TRBJ1-5; the table's TRBD1 call for D was not verified on the DNA. TRBV21-1 is recorded as a pseudogene. CDR3 length: 16 residues. CDR3 protein: CASSNGTGDSNQPQHF. CDR3 nucleotides: TGTGCCAGCAGCAACGGGACAGGGGACAGCAATCAGCCCCAGCATTTT.

The V call is TRBV4-2, the J call TRBJ2-1, with D tentatively TRBD2 (5 bases). Trimming cost V 0 bases and J 4 bases, with 13 bases left between them. The CDR3 is made up of 16 amino acids. Looked up from germline, CDR1 is LGHNA and CDR2 is YNFKEQ. CDR3 DNA sequence: TGTGCCAGCAGCCAAGATGGGAGCGGAGCTTACAATGAGCAGTTCTTC. Residues: CASSQDGSGAYNEQFF.

The chain uses TRBV6-6 and TRBJ1-4; possibly TRBD1 for D (5 bases). V lost 2 bases and J 4 bases, leaving 8 bases between the germline ends. From germline, CDR1 is MNHNY and CDR2 SVGAGI (reference sequence). This CDR3 is built from 14 residues. CDR3 residues: CASSYGGFNEKLFF. DNA of the CDR3: TGTGCCAGCAGTTACGGGGGGTTTAATGAAAAACTGTTTTTT.

The rearrangement uses TRBV6-6 and TRBJ2-2, with a weak D call TRBD1 (7 bases). V shed 1 base and J shed 5 bases, with 11 bases lying between them. The CDR3 has 15 amino acids. Germline CDR1 MNHNY, CDR2 SVGAGI (reference sequence). In DNA form, the CDR3 reads TGTGCCAGCAGTTACTGGGCAGGGGGGACCGGGGAGCTGTTTTTT. This gives the protein CASSYWAGGTGELFF.

The chain combines TRBV15 with TRBJ2-7, with D hard to call. Germline lookup yields CDR1 LNHNV and CDR2 YYDKDF (reference sequence). The ends were cut back, 4 bases at V and 3 bases at J, with 4 bases in the middle. The CDR3 sequence is 11 residues long. CDR3 sequence reads: CATSTHYEQYF. In DNA form, the CDR3 reads TGTGCCACCAGCACCCACTACGAGCAGTACTTC.

CDR3 sequence (DNA): TGTGCCAGCAGCTTAGGGACAGAGTTCAATCAGCCCCAGCATTTT. Translation gives CASSLGTEFNQPQHF. V is TRBV7-8 and J is TRBJ1-5; the D gene is possibly TRBD1 (6 bases). Between the trimmed V and J ends, which lost 1 base and 3 bases, there was a span of 10 bases. Germline values: CDR1 SGHVS, CDR2 FQNEAQ. This CDR3 has 15 residues. Complete variable domain (other parts from reference TRBV7-8 and TRBJ1-5): GAGVSQSPRYKVAKRGQDVALRCDPISGHVSLFWYQQALGQGPEFLTYFQNEAQLDKSGLPSDRFFAERPEGSVSTLKIQRTQQEDSAVYLCASSLGTEFNQPQHFGDGTRLSIL.

V is TRBV18 and J is TRBJ2-6; no firm D call. Germline assignment: CDR1 KGHSH and CDR2 LQKENI. This CDR3 comprises 13 residues. Trimming removed 3 bases at V and 3 bases at J, with 3 bases between. The CDR3: CASSPSGANVLTF. CDR3 coding DNA: TGTGCCAGCTCACCCAGTGGGGCCAACGTCCTGACTTTC.

V and J are TRBV19 and TRBJ1-5; a possible D gene is TRBD1 (6 bases). The CDR3 consists of 12 residues. Germline CDR1 LNHDA, CDR2 SQIVND (reference sequence). The ends were cut back, 11 bases at V and 4 bases at J, with 12 bases in the middle. CDR3 sequence: CAAETGNQPQHF. For the CDR3, the DNA is TGTGCCGCCGAGACAGGTAATCAGCCCCAGCATTTT.

The chain recombines TRBV5-1 with TRBJ1-4; no clear D. V was cut by 4 bases and J by 8 bases, with 15 bases left in between. Germline CDR1 SGHRS, CDR2 YFSETQ. CDR3 length: 14 residues. CDR3 nucleotide sequence: TGCGCCAGCAGCCCGTATGAAGGGAGAGAAAAACTGTTTTTT. Its translation is CASSPYEGREKLFF.

V and J are TRBV5-4 and TRBJ2-2, with no clear D. Per germline, CDR1 SGHNT and CDR2 YYREEE (reference sequence). The CDR3 loop spans 16 amino acids. Trimming pared 4 bases from V and 0 bases from J, leaving 13 bases between. The CDR3 loop reads CASSAVPLANTGELFF. CDR3 DNA: TGTGCCAGCAGCGCGGTACCGCTAGCGAACACCGGGGAGCTGTTTTTT.

This chain's CDR3 is CATLAGSNEQFF. CDR3 nucleotides: TGTGCCACCCTTGCCGGGAGCAATGAGCAGTTCTTC. The J gene is TRBJ2-1, the V gene TRBV2, with D perhaps TRBD2 (6 bases). V lost 10 bases and J 6 bases, leaving 13 bases between the germline ends. The CDR3 contains 12 residues. CDR1 SNHLY and CDR2 FYNNEI come from the germline V gene.